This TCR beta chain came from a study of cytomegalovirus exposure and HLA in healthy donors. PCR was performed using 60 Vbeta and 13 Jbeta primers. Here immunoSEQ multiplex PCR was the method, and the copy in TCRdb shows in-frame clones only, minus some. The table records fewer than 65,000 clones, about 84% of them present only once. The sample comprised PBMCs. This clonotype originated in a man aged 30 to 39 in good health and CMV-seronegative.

As DNA, the CDR3 is TGCGCCAGCAGCTCCAGTAGCGGGGGGGTGTTCTCCGGGGAGCTGTTTTTT. Encoded protein: CASSSSSGGVFSGELFF. The V gene is TRBV5-1, the J gene TRBJ2-2; the match to TRBD2 covers 11 bases. The J segment lost 6 bases and the V segment lost 3 bases, leaving 10 bases of the junction unmatched. The CDR3 loop spans 17 amino acids. Germline V CDR1 and CDR2: SGHRS, YFSETQ.